This paragraph reports one TCR beta chain. What it binds is unknown. The sample comes from a study of graft-versus-host responses after intestinal transplantation. Across the whole study: Among the recipients, transplants were multivisceral, liver-intestinal, or isolated intestinal. Overall study findings and caveats: GvH clonotypes were identified within recipient marrow, with a subset emerging first in ileum or blood. GvH clone levels peaked in circulation, and this peak was associated with early post-transplant HvG declines. Some patients had graft-donor T cell macrochimerism. In their allografts, the ratios of graft-versus-host to host-versus-graft T cell clones were high.

The method was immunoSEQ multiplex PCR; TCRdb's version includes in-frame clones alone and lacks a portion of them. The sample holds tens of thousands of clones, about 91% seen once. Per germline, CDR1 SGHRS and CDR2 YFSETQ. V was cut by 1 base and J by 3 bases, with 23 bases left in between. The CDR3 is 18 amino acids. This sequence joins TRBV5-1 and TRBJ2-7; D call uncertain. The sequence was collected from a human donor who received an intestinal transplant. The sequenced sample was unstimulated CD8+ T cells sorted from spleen or lymph node cells, obtained before intestinal transplant. The CDR3 loop is CASSLKYSLMNPNYEQYF. CDR3 DNA sequence: TGCGCCAGCAGCTTGAAATACAGCCTGATGAACCCGAACTACGAGCAGTACTTC.